The sequence of this T cell receptor (beta chain) was determined in a study of PD-1 blockade in classical Hodgkin lymphoma. General study points: It was reported that newly diagnosed patients had less baseline TCR diversity than healthy donors.

Assay used: immunoSEQ multiplex PCR; TCRdb lists only in-frame clones, some missing. Seen here are around 20,000 clones, about 80% observed once, and the top ten hold over 1%. Specified time point: newly diagnosed, previously untreated cHL patient sample. Magnetic negative selection was used to purify CD4+ T cells from thawed PBMCs. The germline V gene has CDR1 PRHDT and CDR2 FYEKMQ (reference sequence). This CDR3 comprises 15 residues. After removal of 5 bases from V and 4 bases from J, the junction contained 6 bases not matched to a gene. As regards this clone: Its antigen is still unknown.

The rearrangement joins TRBV13 to TRBJ2-7; 12 bases line up with TRBD2. Sequencing used CD4+ T cells from blood. The TCR sequence derives from a human donor with classical Hodgkin lymphoma. The CDR3 nucleotides read TGTGCCAGCAGCACTGGACTAGCGGGAAGATACGAGCAGTACTTC. Translated, it gives CASSTGLAGRYEQYF.